The rows below give T cell receptor beta chains drawn from one sample of a study of shared clonotypes between healthy human individuals. Clones were sequenced by immunoSEQ multiplex PCR, and TCRdb holds only the in-frame ones, with some missing. Here the sample spans more than 550,000 clones, 90% being singletons. Sequenced: memory CD8+ T cells from PBMCs. Source of these receptors: a man aged 18 to 35 in good health. Some clones in this sample may be carry-over from other donors' samples. CDR3s include the opening cysteine and the closing phenylalanine or tryptophan. Each record gives: CDR3 DNA, CDR3 protein, D gene, J gene, V gene, clone size. The D gene is left open where the match is weak. Size values are once, few and many counts, or a class for expanded clones, and some rows have none.

CDR3nt: TGTGCCAGCAGGACGCCGGGACAGGAGAACAATGAGCAGTTCTTC; CDR3aa: CASRTPGQENNEQFF; d_gene: TRBD1; j_gene: TRBJ2-1; v_gene: TRBV6-5; abundance: .
CDR3nt: TGTGCCAGCAGCTTGGTGCCTGAGGGGCTGGAGACCCAGTACTTC; CDR3aa: CASSLVPEGLETQYF; d_gene: .; j_gene: TRBJ2-5; v_gene: TRBV5-6; abundance: .
CDR3nt: TGCGCCAGCAGCCAAAGCCTAAACTACGAGCAGTACTTC; CDR3aa: CASSQSLNYEQYF; d_gene: .; j_gene: TRBJ2-7; v_gene: TRBV4-1; abundance: .
CDR3nt: TGTGCCAGCAGCTTTGCGGCGGGAGGCCGAACCGGGGAGCTGTTTTTT; CDR3aa: CASSFAAGGRTGELFF; d_gene: TRBD2; j_gene: TRBJ2-2; v_gene: TRBV5-6; abundance: .
CDR3nt: TGCGCCAGCAGCCCCCGGAGGGGCCTATACAATGAGCAGTTCTTC; CDR3aa: CASSPRRGLYNEQFF; d_gene: .; j_gene: TRBJ2-1; v_gene: TRBV4-3; abundance: .
CDR3nt: TGTGCCAGCAGTAGAACAGGGTTGGAGGCCGGGGAGCTGTTTTTT; CDR3aa: CASSRTGLEAGELFF; d_gene: .; j_gene: TRBJ2-2; v_gene: TRBV6-6; abundance: .
CDR3nt: TGTGCCAGCAGCGTTGGCAGGGGTTTTGAAAAACTGTTTTTT; CDR3aa: CASSVGRGFEKLFF; d_gene: .; j_gene: TRBJ1-4; v_gene: TRBV9; abundance: .
CDR3nt: TGTGCCAGCAGCGTCCAGGACCCTTCCTACAATGAGCAGTTCTTC; CDR3aa: CASSVQDPSYNEQFF; d_gene: .; j_gene: TRBJ2-1; v_gene: TRBV9; abundance: .
CDR3nt: TGTGCCAGCATCCCTACCCGTCCTCAAAATAGCGGACAAGAGACCCAGTACTTC; CDR3aa: CASIPTRPQNSGQETQYF; d_gene: .; j_gene: TRBJ2-5; v_gene: TRBV7-9; abundance: .
CDR3nt: TGTGCCAGCAGTTTCTGGGCCACGATGAACACTGAAGCTTTCTTT; CDR3aa: CASSFWATMNTEAFF; d_gene: .; j_gene: TRBJ1-1; v_gene: TRBV28; abundance: .
CDR3nt: TGTGCCAGCAGCTCGAGGAGTTCTGGACGGTGGGGCTACACCTTC; CDR3aa: CASSSRSSGRWGYTF; d_gene: .; j_gene: TRBJ1-2; v_gene: TRBV7-9; abundance: .
CDR3nt: TGTGCCAGCAGCTTAGTGACAGGGGACCCGGTCTATGGCTACACCTTC; CDR3aa: CASSLVTGDPVYGYTF; d_gene: TRBD1; j_gene: TRBJ1-2; v_gene: TRBV7-8; abundance: .
CDR3nt: TGTGCCAGCAGTGAAACGGATAGCAATCAGCCCCAGCATTTT; CDR3aa: CASSETDSNQPQHF; d_gene: .; j_gene: TRBJ1-5; v_gene: TRBV25-1; abundance: .
CDR3nt: TGTGCCAGCAGCTTAATGGACACCCGTTTCTCCTACGAGCAGTACTTC; CDR3aa: CASSLMDTRFSYEQYF; d_gene: .; j_gene: TRBJ2-7; v_gene: TRBV7-2; abundance: once
CDR3nt: TGTGCCAGCAGTCACAACAGGGGGCATCAGCCCCAGCATTTT; CDR3aa: CASSHNRGHQPQHF; d_gene: TRBD1; j_gene: TRBJ1-5; v_gene: TRBV28; abundance: .
CDR3nt: TGTGCCACCAGCCCGACCCAGGGACAGGGGGCCAGCATCCGCGAGCAGTACTTC; CDR3aa: CATSPTQGQGASIREQYF; d_gene: TRBD1; j_gene: TRBJ2-7; v_gene: TRBV15; abundance: .
CDR3nt: TGTGCCAGCAGCCCTGAGGGGCGGGAGGTGTCCTACGAGCAGTACTTC; CDR3aa: CASSPEGREVSYEQYF; d_gene: TRBD2; j_gene: TRBJ2-7; v_gene: TRBV7-3; abundance: .
CDR3nt: TGTGCCAGCAGTGAGACTAGCGGGAGTTACAATGAGCAGTTCTTC; CDR3aa: CASSETSGSYNEQFF; d_gene: TRBD2; j_gene: TRBJ2-1; v_gene: TRBV6-1; abundance: many
CDR3nt: TGCGCCAGCAGCCAGTCGACAGGGGAGCAAGAGACCCAGTACTTC; CDR3aa: CASSQSTGEQETQYF; d_gene: TRBD1; j_gene: TRBJ2-5; v_gene: TRBV4-1; abundance: .
CDR3nt: TGTGCCAGCAGCGCCGGTCGGTTGTACGAGCAGTACTTC; CDR3aa: CASSAGRLYEQYF; d_gene: .; j_gene: TRBJ2-7; v_gene: TRBV7-9; abundance: few
CDR3nt: TGTGCCAGCAGCCCGAGTGGTGGCAGCTACGAGCAGTACTTC; CDR3aa: CASSPSGGSYEQYF; d_gene: .; j_gene: TRBJ2-7; v_gene: TRBV9; abundance: .
CDR3nt: TGTGCCACCAGCCCTCAGGCCCGCTTCTCTGGAAACACCATATATTTT; CDR3aa: CATSPQARFSGNTIYF; d_gene: .; j_gene: TRBJ1-3; v_gene: TRBV15; abundance: .
CDR3nt: TGTGCCAGCAGCCAAGGGGACAGAAACACTGAAGCTTTCTTT; CDR3aa: CASSQGDRNTEAFF; d_gene: TRBD1; j_gene: TRBJ1-1; v_gene: TRBV14; abundance: .
CDR3nt: TGTGCCAGCACCCCTAGGCCGAACACCGGGGAGCTGTTTTTT; CDR3aa: CASTPRPNTGELFF; d_gene: .; j_gene: TRBJ2-2; v_gene: TRBV11-3; abundance: .